This TCR beta chain is from a study of blood T cells in healthy people across ages. The CDR3 sequence is 16 residues long. The germline V gene encodes CDR1 MNHNY and CDR2 SVGAGI (reference sequence). This clonotype was picked up a small number of times. Its target is unknown. Total RNA was extracted at no less than 5 micrograms per sample. For the second PCR, which ran for about 7 to 12 cycles, a sample-barcoded 5' primer and a J-beta primer mix were used. Researchers report that each sample yielded at least 2.5 million CDR3-containing paired-end reads. Each CDR3 protein is one row after TCRdb ran MiXCR on the 5' RACE reads. This sample carries roughly 900,000 distinct CDR3 sequences, around 48% of them seen once, and the ten largest clones take roughly an eighth. Study conclusions and caveats: From one million sequenced T cells, diversity estimates were lower bounds.

The TCR comes from a man aged 25-45 years in good health. Sample: blood. V is TRBV6-6 and J is TRBJ2-1; no firm D call. The end of the DNA fits TRBJ2-7 better, so the J call may be wrong. CDR3 DNA sequence: TGTGCCAGCAGTTACCCTTTACAGAGCTCCTACAATGAGCAGTACTTC. Protein product: CASSYPLQSSYNEQYF.